This T cell receptor (beta chain) was sequenced during a study of T-cell reconstitution after alpha-beta-depleted transplantation in children. From germline, CDR1 is SGHRS and CDR2 YFSETQ. With 0 bases removed from V and 9 bases from J, the gap between germline ends came to 12 bases. The CDR3 is 13 amino acids. Preparing the TCRbeta library involved the use of unique molecular identifiers. TCRdb reprocessed the PCR reads with MiXCR, giving one entry per CDR3 protein. This table holds about 500,000 distinct CDR3 sequences, about 31% found once. This chain uses TRBV5-1 with TRBJ1-1; D gene uncertain. Sequenced material: PBMCs from the stem cell graft donor, taken from the stem cell graft. The source of this sequence is a human donor who donated a stem cell graft to a child with aplastic anemia. CDR3 sequence (DNA): TGCGCCAGCAGCTTGGGGTCGACGGCTCAAGCTTTCTTT. It yields the protein CASSLGSTAQAFF. Combining the CDR3 with reference TRBV5-1 and TRBJ1-1 gives the whole variable domain KAGVTQTPRYLIKTRGQQVTLSCSPISGHRSVSWYQQTPGQGLQFLFEYFSETQRNKGNFPGRFSGRQFSNSRSEMNVSTLELGDSALYLCASSLGSTAQAFFGQGTRLTVV.